A single count supports the clone carrying this TCR beta chain. The data were taken from a study of blood T cell repertoires in COVID-19. At the level of the study: Some COVID-19 samples were acute and others convalescent; all came from the United States, Italy and Spain.

As processed by the authors: Reference gene primer amplification gave nucleated cell count estimates. The data were produced by immunoSEQ multiplex PCR, yet TCRdb's version contains in-frame clones alone and is incomplete. For V, J and clone size, that table is used; D and trimming come from the DNA. Here the sample spans under 75,000 clones, 88% being singletons. The germline gives CDR1 SNHLY, CDR2 FYNNEI. Deletions cut 1 base from V and 11 bases from J, with 5 bases between. The CDR3 is 11 amino acids. This receptor was identified in a man aged 50 to 60 with active COVID-19. Material for sequencing was peripheral blood. This chain joins TRBV2 and TRBJ1-4; no firm D call. The CDR3 loop is CASSEGSKLFF. Written as DNA, the CDR3 is TGTGCCAGCAGTGAAGGGAGTAAACTGTTTTTT.